The TCR beta chain described here comes from a study of CXCR3-negative and CXCR3-positive naive CD8 T cells. Study results and limitations: Researchers report that CXCR3-positive naive cells carry more hydrophobic TRB CDR3s than CXCR3-negative naive cells. The level of CXCR3 expression partially decreased after cryopreservation; the majority of assays used fresh PBMCs. Unlike memory cells, which differed, naive CXCR3-negative and CXCR3-positive cells had similar TRBV-TRBJ usage.

Researchers prepared the TRB cDNA libraries using 5' RACE with UMI labels. After re-calling the 5' RACE reads, TCRdb lists one entry per CDR3 protein, DNA absent. There are under 150,000 distinct CDR3 sequences in the sample, with roughly 0.6% held by the top ten. The CDR3 contains 17 residues. Per germline, CDR1 GTSNPN and CDR2 SVGIG (reference sequence). Comments on this clonotype: Its antigen is unknown.

Those CD8+ T cells considered naive were CD45RO-CCR7+CD27+CD95-. The TCR was taken from a human donor in good health. Some clones in this sample may be carry-over from other donors' samples. The sample taken for sequencing was naive CXCR3+ CD8+ T cells from blood. Noted subset: CD45RO-CCR7+CD27+CD95- naive CD8+ T cells expressing CXCR3 (TNR3+). This chain connects TRBV30 to TRBJ1-1. The CDR3: CAWSLPPGLLGWQEAFF.